Included here is one T cell receptor beta chain sequence, with context. As yet, its antigen is unknown. TCRdb keeps only in-frame clones here, not all; method: immunoSEQ multiplex PCR. The table has around 14,000 clones, around 62% seen once; the top ten hold under 10%. Germline lookup yields CDR1 SGHVS and CDR2 FNYEAQ. The CDR3 loop spans 15 amino acids. V was pared by 4 bases and J by 3 bases, with 6 bases of the junction left unmatched. The data stem from a study of T cell clonotyping in hematopoietic cell transplantation. Notes on the study in general: Graft donor and pretransplant recipient Inverse Simpson Index values predicted broader posttransplant TCR diversity. Without cell sorting, CD4 versus CD8 contributions remain unresolved. At the given depth, recipient repertoires were over 95% de novo clonotypes. Recipient TCR diversity dropped after transplant; expanded clonotypes rose from day 30 to 180.

The TCR sequence derives from a human donor who either received an allogeneic hematopoietic cell transplant for a myeloid malignancy or was a related donor (not recorded which). Some clones in this sample may be carry-over from other donors' samples. The chain carries TRBV7-6 and TRBJ2-7; TRBD2 matches at 10 bases. Sequenced material: PBMCs. CDR3 residues: CASSSEASGSYEQYF. The CDR3 DNA reads TGTGCCAGCAGCTCCGAAGCTAGCGGGAGCTACGAGCAGTACTTC.